This T cell receptor beta chain was retrieved from a study of PD-1 blockade in classical Hodgkin lymphoma. The study's findings and limits: Undefined causes, possibly disease activity or prior therapy, underlie the repertoire differences. Reported findings placed baseline TCR diversity lower in newly diagnosed patients (compared with healthy donors).

Germline assignment: CDR1 SGHAT and CDR2 FQNNGV. The CDR3 has 12 amino acids. The V end lost 6 bases, the J end lost 5 bases, and 10 bases lay between the germline ends. Time point reported: newly diagnosed, previously untreated cHL patient sample. Comparator PBMCs were from newly diagnosed, untreated classical Hodgkin lymphoma. In this sample, this clone turned up once. Its target is not known. The method was immunoSEQ multiplex PCR; TCRdb's version includes in-frame clones alone and lacks a portion of them. The sample carries under 20,000 clones, about nine tenths recorded once. This receptor was identified in a human donor with classical Hodgkin lymphoma. The rearrangement uses TRBV11-2 and TRBJ2-5; D is unclear. The sequencing input was peripheral blood mononuclear cells (PBMCs). The CDR3 DNA reads as TGTGCCAGCAGAATGATCGGGGAGACCCAGTACTTC. This encodes CASRMIGETQYF.